A selection of T cell receptor beta chains follows, all from one sample in a study of blood T cell repertoires in COVID-19. Only in-frame clones appear in the TCRdb table, and some are missing; sequencing was by immunoSEQ multiplex PCR. The sample records approximately 190,000 clones, around 82% being singletons. Sequenced sample: PBMCs or T cells enriched from blood (not recorded which). Every receptor here comes from a woman aged 60 to 75 with acute COVID-19. Each CDR3 is given with its conserved first and last residue. D genes are given only for firm matches. The size of a clone is reported for some rows only, either as once, few or many, or as a class for expanded clones.

D	size	V	length	J	DNA	CDR3
TRBD2	NA	TRBV7-2	15	TRBJ2-3	TGTGCCAGCAGCGAGGGACTACCCAAAACAGATACGCAGTATTTT	CASSEGLPKTDTQYF
NA	many	TRBV19	18	TRBJ1-5	TGTGCCAGTAGTATAGGAAGGGCCCAGGGTGGAGGCAATCAGCCCCAGCATTTT	CASSIGRAQGGGNQPQHF
TRBD1	NA	TRBV30	14	TRBJ2-5	TGTGCCTGGAGCCCAGGGGGTATCCAAGAGACCCAGTACTTC	CAWSPGGIQETQYF
NA	NA	TRBV30	12	TRBJ2-3	TGTGCCTGGATCCAGTCCTCTGATACGCAGTATTTT	CAWIQSSDTQYF
NA	NA	TRBV30	14	TRBJ1-3	TGTGCCTGGAACCTCCGAACACAGGGAAACACCATATATTTT	CAWNLRTQGNTIYF
TRBD2	once	TRBV5-6	17	TRBJ2-5	TGTGCCAGCAGCTTGGAGCTAGCGGGGGGGCGCGCGGAGACCCAGTACTTC	CASSLELAGGRAETQYF
NA	NA	TRBV6-2/TRBV6-3	14	TRBJ1-5	TGTGCCAGCAGCGCCCTGGGGGCTGGTCAGCCCCAGCATTTT	CASSALGAGQPQHF
TRBD1	NA	TRBV6-5	14	TRBJ1-2	TGTGCCAGCAGTTCTCCCGGGACAGCATATGGCTACACCTTC	CASSSPGTAYGYTF
NA	NA	TRBV6-5	11	TRBJ2-1	TGTGCCAGCAGGGTAGTTGTACTGTGGTTCTTC	CASRVVVLWFF
NA	few	TRBV21-1	15	TRBJ1-1	TGTGCCAGCTCTCAAAGCGGGGGAGGGGACACTGAAGCTTTCTTT	CASSQSGGGDTEAFF
NA	NA	TRBV7-2	14	TRBJ2-1	TGTGCCAGCAGCTTAACCCGGGAGAGAGGTGAGCAGTTCTTC	CASSLTRERGEQFF
TRBD1	NA	TRBV9	15	TRBJ1-1	TGTGCCAGCAGCGTAGTGGGACAGGGGGGCACTGAAGCTTTCTTT	CASSVVGQGGTEAFF
NA	NA	TRBV7-2	15	TRBJ1-1	TGTGCCAGCAGCCCACCGGGTGGGTGGAACACTGAAGCTTTCTTT	CASSPPGGWNTEAFF
TRBD1	once	TRBV18	15	TRBJ2-5	TGTGCCAGCTCACCTACGGGGACAGCTCAAGAGACCCAGTACTTC	CASSPTGTAQETQYF
NA	NA	TRBV3-1/TRBV3-2	14	TRBJ1-2	TGTGCCAGCAGCCAAGAGGGGGGGATCTATGGCTACACCTTC	CASSQEGGIYGYTF
NA	NA	TRBV12-3/TRBV12-4	13	TRBJ1-2	TGTGCCAGCAGTTTTAAGGGGCGGTCTGGCTACACCTTC	CASSFKGRSGYTF
TRBD1	NA	TRBV2	15	TRBJ1-4	TGTGCCAGCAGTCGGACAGGGGGCAAGGTAGAAAAACTGTTTTTT	CASSRTGGKVEKLFF
TRBD1	NA	TRBV6-5	14	TRBJ1-5	TGTGCCAGCAGTACGACAGGGGGTTATCAGCCCCAGCATTTT	CASSTTGGYQPQHF
TRBD2	NA	TRBV11-3	15	TRBJ2-1	TGTGCCAGCAGCCCCGGGGGGGTGATTGACAATGAGCAGTTCTTC	CASSPGGVIDNEQFF
NA	NA	TRBV7-9	13	TRBJ1-1	TGTGCCAGCAGCACTCAGGTATTCACTGAAGCTTTCTTT	CASSTQVFTEAFF
NA	once	TRBV11-3	11	TRBJ2-7	TGTGCCAGCAGCCGGGACTACGAGCAGTACTTC	CASSRDYEQYF
TRBD1	NA	TRBV13	14	TRBJ1-2	TGTGCCAGCAGCTCGGGACAGGCCGTCTATGGCTACACCTTC	CASSSGQAVYGYTF
TRBD2	NA	TRBV7-2	16	TRBJ2-4	TGTGCCAGCAGCTTAGCACTAGCGGGGGGGGAAAACATTCAGTACTTC	CASSLALAGGENIQYF
NA	NA	TRBV7-2	13	TRBJ2-3	TGTGCCAGCAGCTTGGAGAGGGTAAATACGCAGTATTTT	CASSLERVNTQYF
NA	once	TRBV6-5	13	TRBJ2-1	TGTGCCAGCAGTCCCGCAGCGTACAATGAGCAGTTCTTC	CASSPAAYNEQFF
TRBD1	NA	TRBV6-2/TRBV6-3	15	TRBJ2-1	TGTGCCAGCAGTTCCCCGGGACAGGGGGGGTATATGCAGTTCTTC	CASSSPGQGGYMQFF
TRBD1	few	TRBV2	15	TRBJ1-2	TGTGCCAGCAGTTCCGGGACAGCCGCTTACTATGGCTACACCTTC	CASSSGTAAYYGYTF
TRBD2	NA	TRBV5-1	14	TRBJ2-1	TGCGCCAGCAGCAGGGAGGGGCCCTACAATGAGCAGTTCTTC	CASSREGPYNEQFF
NA	NA	TRBV11-3	13	TRBJ2-1	TGTGCCAGCAGCGCGGGCGGATACAATGAGCAGTTCTTC	CASSAGGYNEQFF
TRBD1	NA	TRBV7-2	15	TRBJ2-5	TGTGCCAGCAGCTTAAGGGGGCGTCGAGAAGAGACCCAGTACTTC	CASSLRGRREETQYF
NA	NA	TRBV10-3	14	TRBJ1-3	TGTGCCATCGGGGCAGCTAGCTCTGGAAACACCATATATTTT	CAIGAASSGNTIYF
NA	NA	TRBV11-2	13	TRBJ2-3	TGTGCCAGCAGCTTAGAACGGGAAGATACGCAGTATTTT	CASSLEREDTQYF
TRBD1	NA	TRBV19	15	TRBJ2-3	TGTGCCAGTAGTCCCTGGGACAGGATCACAGATACGCAGTATTTT	CASSPWDRITDTQYF
TRBD1	few	TRBV5-8	14	TRBJ2-7	TGTGCCAGCAGCCCGGGACAGCTCCTATACGAGCAGTACTTC	CASSPGQLLYEQYF
TRBD2	NA	TRBV19	15	TRBJ2-7	TGTGCCAGTAGCTCCTCGCGGGAGTTCACCTACGAGCAGTACTTC	CASSSSREFTYEQYF
NA	NA	TRBV12-3/TRBV12-4	13	TRBJ1-2	TGTGCCAGCAGTTACCGACAGAGCTATGGCTACACCTTC	CASSYRQSYGYTF
NA	NA	TRBV6-2/TRBV6-3	17	TRBJ1-1	TGTGCCAGCAGTTACTCCTGGACATTGACAATGAACACTGAAGCTTTCTTT	CASSYSWTLTMNTEAFF
TRBD1	NA	TRBV5-1	15	TRBJ1-1	TGCGCCAGCAGCCCGCGGACAGGTATTAACACTGAAGCTTTCTTT	CASSPRTGINTEAFF
NA	NA	TRBV5-4	15	TRBJ2-1	TGTGCCAGCAGCTCGGGACTGCTCCCCCCCAATGAGCAGTTCTTC	CASSSGLLPPNEQFF
NA	NA	TRBV9	15	TRBJ1-5	TGTGCCAGCAGCTCCCAGGGGTTGGGCAATCAGCCCCAGCATTTT	CASSSQGLGNQPQHF
TRBD1	NA	TRBV19	14	TRBJ1-3	TGTGCCAGTACTGACAGGGGAGGTGGAAACACCATATATTTT	CASTDRGGGNTIYF
TRBD1	NA	TRBV10-3	15	TRBJ1-2	TGTGCCATCAATACGGGACAGGGGGATTCTTTCGGCTACACCTTC	CAINTGQGDSFGYTF